The 6 T cell receptor beta chains below all came from one sample that was sequenced in a study of beta chain features in type 1 diabetes (dated by TCRdb to 2017 to 2018). The library was prepared using the immunoSEQ multiplex PCR assay. All of the isolated RNA was reverse transcribed with the High Capacity cDNA Reverse Transcription Kit, so expressed TCRB transcripts were sequenced. In its TCRdb copy, this immuneACCESS table keeps in-frame sequences only and misses some clones. Where compared with another copy, unresolved V genes explain less than half of these, and the others have no known cause. Within this sample are 900,000 or so clones, with 15% to 20% of them counted one time only. The ten largest clones take up roughly 0.025% of the sample. The sequencing input was naive CD4+ T cells from blood. Read against the paper, the sample's cell subset or site label means: true naive CD4+ T cells. The source of these receptors is a woman between 18 and 29 years old in good health.

This clone was seen a few times. The chain joins TRBV6-6 to TRBJ1-5, with D unresolved. The CDR3 sequence is 14 residues long. Looked up from germline, CDR1 is MNHNY and CDR2 is SVGAGI (reference sequence). Trimming left V 6 bases short and J 3 bases short, with 12 bases between. CDR3 in DNA: TGTGCCAGCAGCCCAGACCGGATCAATCAGCCCCAGCATTTT. It is translated as CASSPDRINQPQHF.

This clone has a handful of counts. In nucleotides, the CDR3 is TGTGCCAGCAAGATCGGGGGTAAAGAGACCCAGTACTTC. Its protein is CASKIGGKETQYF. The V gene is TRBV2, the J gene TRBJ2-5; weak D call: TRBD2 (6 bases). V lost 7 bases, J lost 3 bases, and 12 bases lay in between. Per germline, CDR1 SNHLY and CDR2 FYNNEI. The CDR3 extends over 13 amino acids.

In its sample, this clone was seen a few times. CDR3 region: CAISSAGHYEQYF. CDR3 bases: TGTGCCATCTCAAGCGCAGGGCACTACGAGCAGTACTTC. The chain is built from TRBV10-3 and TRBJ2-7; D might be TRBD1 (5 bases). CDR3 size: 13 residues. The V end lost 8 bases, the J end lost 3 bases, and 14 bases lay between the germline ends. Germline V CDR1 and CDR2: ENHRY, SYGVKD.

As to this clone: Germline and junction disagree at one end, which may indicate a read error. The chain couples TRBV7-2 to TRBJ2-7, with 9 bases lining up with TRBD2. Germline CDR1 and CDR2: SGHTA and FQGNSA. The CDR3 is made up of 16 amino acids. The CDR3 region has the DNA TGTGCCAGCAGCCTAGCTGGCGCGGGAGGGCGGTACGAGCAGTACTTC. Translation gives CASSLAGAGGRYEQYF.

The genes are TRBV2 and TRBJ2-5; the D call may be TRBD1 or TRBD2 (7 bases each). CDR1 is SNHLY and CDR2 is FYNNEI in the germline V gene. V was shortened by 10 bases and J by 8 bases, with 26 bases between the two germline ends. The CDR3 has 15 residues. The CDR3 sequence is CAIQGGDRLGETQYF. The DNA for the CDR3 is TGTGCCATCCAGGGGGGGGACAGACTAGGGGAAACCCAGTACTTC.

This clone has a handful of counts. The gene calls are TRBV7-8 and TRBJ2-5; 12 nucleotides align to TRBD2. Germline CDR1 reads SGHVS; CDR2 reads FQNEAQ. V shed 1 base, J shed 1 base, and the junction held 1 base outside the gene matches. This CDR3 has 16 residues. DNA for the CDR3: TGTGCCAGCAGCTTAGGGACTAGCGGGGCCCAAGAGACCCAGTACTTC. Encoded protein: CASSLGTSGAQETQYF.